The 21 T cell receptor beta chains below all came from one sample that was sequenced in a study of T cells after yellow fever vaccination. TCRdb fed the 5' RACE reads into MiXCR, producing one record per CDR3 protein. The sample has almost 600,000 distinct CDR3 sequences, about 14% seen once. This sample comprised PBMCs, obtained on the day of the yellow fever booster vaccination. The source of these receptors is a man aged 25-40 years who received the YFV17D yellow fever vaccine.

The CDR3: CASSLGDRGPFNEQFF. CDR3 DNA sequence: TGTGCCAGCAGCTTAGGGGACAGGGGGCCCTTCAATGAGCAGTTCTTC. This sequence joins TRBV7-9 and TRBJ2-1; 12 bases are shared with TRBD1. Looked up from germline, CDR1 is SEHNR and CDR2 is FQNEAQ (reference sequence). After removal of 1 base from V and 6 bases from J, the junction contained 4 bases not matched to a gene. This CDR3 contains 16 residues.

This clonotype was seen more than once but under ten times. The rearrangement links TRBV6-6 to TRBJ2-1; D might be TRBD1 or TRBD2, each matching 5 bases. The V gene's germline CDR1 is MNHNY and CDR2 SVGAGI (reference sequence). CDR3 size: 13 residues. V gave up 8 bases and J gave up 0 bases, with 8 bases separating them. CDR3 amino acids: CASGGDSYNEQFF. CDR3 DNA sequence: TGTGCCAGCGGGGGAGACTCCTACAATGAGCAGTTCTTC.

The chain uses TRBV6-5 and TRBJ1-2, with D possibly matching TRBD1 (5 bases). V lost 2 bases and J lost 8, with 9 bases in between. CDR1 is MNHEY, CDR2 SVGAGI, per germline. The CDR3 covers 12 residues. The CDR3 loop is CASSYGSGGYTF. CDR3 bases: TGTGCCAGCAGTTACGGTTCAGGGGGCTACACCTTC.

The J gene is TRBJ2-2, the V gene TRBV11-1; 9 positions agree with TRBD2. Germline V gene data show CDR1 as SGHAT and CDR2 as FQDESV (reference sequence). The CDR3 contains 18 residues. The junction had 9 bases not matched to a gene; V was cut back by 4 bases and J by 0 bases. CDR3 bases: TGTGCCAGCAGCTCGCAGATGACTAGCGGAGCGAACACCGGGGAGCTGTTTTTT. Translated: CASSSQMTSGANTGELFF.

This clonotype was seen more than once but under ten times. The chain uses TRBV6-2 or TRBV6-3 and TRBJ2-7; D gene uncertain. This CDR3 has 19 amino acids. Deletions cut 2 bases from V and 3 bases from J, with 26 bases between. The germline CDR1 and CDR2 sequences are MNHEY and SVGEGT. The CDR3 DNA sequence: TGTGCCAGCAGTTACGACGAAACCGGGCCCTTTCACCTAAGCTACGAGCAGTACTTC. It specifies CASSYDETGPFHLSYEQYF.

This clonotype has more than one count but fewer than ten. The J gene is TRBJ2-5, the V gene TRBV6-5; possible D gene TRBD2, 6 bases. This CDR3 has 16 residues. V was clipped by 3 bases and J by 2 bases, with 16 bases between them. The V gene's germline CDR1 is MNHEY and CDR2 SVGAGI. The CDR3 DNA is TGTGCCAGCAGTTATACTGTGCCGGGAGTGCAAGAGACCCAGTACTTC. Amino acid sequence: CASSYTVPGVQETQYF.

This clonotype came up a few times. The V call is TRBV3-1, the J call TRBJ2-5; 8 nucleotides agree with TRBD2. CDR1 and CDR2 from the germline V gene are LGHDT and YNNKEL (reference sequence). This CDR3 is built from 18 residues. The V gene end was trimmed by 0 bases and the J gene end by 3 bases; junction bases not matched to a gene: 12. Written as DNA, the CDR3 is TGTGCCAGCAGCCAAGAGGCTAGCGGGCTTAGGGAAGAAGAGACCCAGTACTTC. Translation gives CASSQEASGLREEETQYF.

The chain combines TRBV10-3 with TRBJ2-7; D gene unclear. CDR1 ENHRY and CDR2 SYGVKD come from the germline V gene. The CDR3 consists of 13 residues. Trimming pared 0 bases from V and 5 bases from J, leaving 8 bases between. CDR3 in DNA: TGTGCCATCAGTGAGTCTAGGGAAGACGAGCAGTACTTC. Its translation is CAISESREDEQYF.

In this sample, this clonotype turned up a few times. The rearrangement uses TRBV20-1 and TRBJ1-3, with D possibly being TRBD1 (6 bases). Germline CDR1 is DFQATT and CDR2 is SNEGSKA (reference sequence). The CDR3 covers 15 residues. Trimming pared 0 bases from V and 2 bases from J, leaving 11 bases between. The DNA for the CDR3 is TGCAGTGCTAGAGATAAAGGGACACCTGGAAACACCATATATTTT. This translates into CSARDKGTPGNTIYF.

This chain uses TRBV19 with TRBJ1-1, with D possibly being TRBD1 (5 bases). With 6 bases removed from V and 6 bases from J, the gap between germline ends came to 26 bases. CDR1 and CDR2 from the germline V gene are LNHDA and SQIVND (reference sequence). This CDR3 spans 17 amino acids. The CDR3 nucleotides read TGTGCCAGTAGGGTCGGGGCCATTCGTATTGCAGGCGCTGAAGCTTTCTTT. Translating gives CASRVGAIRIAGAEAFF.

This clonotype has only a few counts. The chain has TRBV12-3 or TRBV12-4 and TRBJ2-7; 12 bases match TRBD1. V dropped 7 bases and J dropped 4; count of bases not matched to a gene: 5. The CDR3 sequence is 14 residues long. The CDR3 is CASTRDRGRYEQYF. DNA for the CDR3: TGTGCCAGCACCCGGGACAGGGGGCGATACGAGCAGTACTTC.

CDR3 in DNA: TGTGCCAGCACCCGGGGGTCCGGGGAGCTGTTTTTT. Its protein is CASTRGSGELFF. The chain combines TRBV6-6 with TRBJ2-2; the D gene is possibly TRBD2 (6 bases). Trimming cost V 7 bases and J 6 bases, with 9 bases left between them. CDR3 length equals 12 residues. Per germline, CDR1 MNHNY and CDR2 SVGAGI (reference sequence).

This clonotype has only a few counts. This chain connects TRBV15 to TRBJ1-6, with D possibly TRBD1 on 6 matching bases. Looked up from germline, CDR1 is LNHNV and CDR2 is YYDKDF (reference sequence). The CDR3 extends over 16 amino acids. V lost 1 base and J lost 11, with 18 bases in between. The CDR3 DNA is TGTGCCACCAGCAGAGGGGCTCTACCCGGGGGGCCACCCCTCCACTTT. As protein: CATSRGALPGGPPLHF.

This clonotype was detected only a few times. The V and J genes are TRBV20-1 and TRBJ2-1, with D uncertain. This CDR3 has 14 residues. Germline assignment: CDR1 DFQATT and CDR2 SNEGSKA (reference sequence). With 3 bases removed from V and 5 bases from J, the gap between germline ends came to 14 bases. CDR3 sequence: CSASTVSPNNEQFF. In DNA, the CDR3 is TGCAGTGCTAGTACGGTTTCCCCAAACAATGAGCAGTTCTTC.

This clonotype was seen a handful of times. The chain employs TRBV20-1 and TRBJ2-1, with TRBD1 as a possible D gene (5 bases). The CDR3 is made up of 12 amino acids. Trimming left V 3 bases short and J 7 bases short, with 10 bases between. CDR1 and CDR2 from the germline V gene are DFQATT and SNEGSKA (reference sequence). The CDR3 here is CSARVGANEQFF. In nucleotides, the CDR3 is TGCAGTGCTAGGGTAGGGGCAAATGAGCAGTTCTTC.

The chain carries TRBV7-2 and TRBJ1-5; D gene unclear. Per the germline V gene, CDR1 is SGHTA and CDR2 is FQGNSA. The CDR3 extends over 17 amino acids. Trimming left V 4 bases short and J 0 bases short, with 16 bases between. In DNA, the CDR3 is TGTGCCAGCAGCTCCCCCGCCGGCCCCTATAGCAATCAGCCCCAGCATTTT. Translating gives CASSSPAGPYSNQPQHF. Full variable domain (missing parts from reference TRBV7-2 and TRBJ1-5): GAGVSQSPSNKVTEKGKDVELRCDPISGHTALYWYRQSLGQGLEFLIYFQGNSAPDKSGLPSDRFSAERTGGSVSTLTIQRTQQEDSAVYLCASSSPAGPYSNQPQHFGDGTRLSIL.

The rearrangement links TRBV27 to TRBJ1-2; 9 bases line up with TRBD1. After removal of 5 bases from V and 4 bases from J, the junction contained 14 bases not matched to a gene. This CDR3 has 17 residues. CDR1 is MNHEY and CDR2 is SMNVEV in the germline V gene (reference sequence). The CDR3 reads CASSPGQGVFRSYGYTF. DNA of the CDR3: TGTGCCAGCAGTCCGGGACAGGGAGTCTTTCGAAGCTATGGCTACACCTTC.

This clonotype appeared a few times. V usage is TRBV7-6 and J usage is TRBJ2-2; the match to TRBD2 covers 8 bases. Germline V gene lookup returns CDR1 SGHVS and CDR2 FNYEAQ. CDR3 length equals 15 residues. J gave up 5 bases and V 4 bases, and 6 bases lay outside the gene matches. In DNA, the CDR3 is TGTGCCAGCAGCTCTCTCGGGGGGGGGACCGGGGAGCTGTTTTTT. Protein sequence: CASSSLGGGTGELFF.

J is TRBJ2-7 and V is TRBV20-1, with D maybe TRBD2 (6 bases). This CDR3 region has 13 residues. V was shortened by 6 bases and J by 2 bases, with 14 bases between the two germline ends. Germline V gives CDR1 DFQATT, CDR2 SNEGSKA (reference sequence). This CDR3 is CSAEEGSAYEQYF. CDR3 in DNA: TGCAGTGCCGAGGAGGGGTCCGCCTACGAGCAGTACTTC.

The chain couples TRBV5-1 to TRBJ1-1, with 8 bases matching TRBD1. The CDR3 runs 15 residues. After removal of 0 bases from V and 5 bases from J, the junction contained 6 bases not matched to a gene. Germline V gives CDR1 SGHRS, CDR2 YFSETQ. CDR3 sequence: CASSLEGQGETEAFF. DNA for the CDR3: TGCGCCAGCAGCTTGGAAGGACAGGGAGAAACTGAAGCTTTCTTT.

Only a few counts were recorded for this clonotype. V and J are TRBV10-3 and TRBJ2-1, with 7 bases identical to TRBD1. V shed 11 bases, J shed 2 bases, and the junction held 6 bases outside the gene matches. The CDR3 is 13 residues long. The germline V gene encodes CDR1 ENHRY and CDR2 SYGVKD. The CDR3 protein is CAGTGQPYNEQFF. CDR3 in DNA: TGTGCCGGGACGGGACAGCCCTACAATGAGCAGTTCTTC.